A selection of T cell receptor beta chains follows, all from one sample in a study of T-cell reconstitution after alpha-beta-depleted transplantation in children. TCRdb re-analysed the PCR reads in MiXCR, keeping a single row per CDR3 protein. The repertoire holds some 390,000 distinct CDR3 sequences, about a fifth seen once, with over 3.5% in the top ten. The source material was PBMCs from the stem cell graft donor, sampled from the stem cell graft. Source of these receptors: a human donor who donated a stem cell graft to a child with acute myeloid leukemia. Both conserved end residues are part of each CDR3. D genes are given only for firm matches. Only part of the rows carry a size: once, few, many, or a class if the clone is expanded.

size: few
D: TRBD2
J: TRBJ2-3
V: TRBV24-1
CDR3: CATSDPAGVTDTQYF
DNA: TGTGCCACCAGTGACCCCGCGGGAGTCACAGATACGCAGTATTTT

size: -
D: TRBD1
J: TRBJ2-3
V: TRBV7-9
CDR3: CASRGGRGFAYTDTQYF
DNA: TGTGCCAGCAGAGGCGGCAGGGGGTTTGCTTACACAGATACGCAGTATTTT

size: -
D: TRBD1
J: TRBJ1-1
V: TRBV4-2
CDR3: CASSQDSPGGMNTEAFF
DNA: TGTGCCAGCAGCCAAGACTCGCCAGGGGGAATGAACACTGAAGCTTTCTTT

size: -
D: -
J: TRBJ1-5
V: TRBV4-1
CDR3: CASSEGGGPLPQHF
DNA: TGCGCCAGCAGCGAAGGGGGGGGGCCCCTTCCCCAGCATTTT

size: -
D: -
J: TRBJ2-7
V: TRBV5-1
CDR3: CASSPHGAGSYEQYF
DNA: TGCGCCAGCAGCCCCCATGGTGCGGGATCCTACGAGCAGTACTTC

size: -
D: -
J: TRBJ2-5
V: TRBV5-1
CDR3: CASSLASGTQETQYF
DNA: TGCGCCAGCAGCTTGGCCTCCGGGACCCAAGAGACCCAGTACTTC

size: -
D: TRBD1
J: TRBJ2-3
V: TRBV12-3/TRBV12-4
CDR3: CASRHRTGGTDTQYF
DNA: TGTGCCAGCAGACATCGGACAGGGGGCACAGATACGCAGTATTTT

size: -
D: -
J: TRBJ2-5
V: TRBV5-1
CDR3: CASSEGRIQETQYF
DNA: TGCGCCAGCAGCGAGGGACGGATACAAGAGACCCAGTACTTC

size: few
D: -
J: TRBJ1-3
V: TRBV29-1
CDR3: CSVRASSGNTIYF
DNA: TGCAGCGTAAGGGCAAGCTCTGGAAACACCATATATTTT

size: -
D: -
J: TRBJ2-5
V: TRBV11-2
CDR3: CASSLTQIQETQYF
DNA: TGTGCCAGCAGCTTAACACAAATACAGGAGACCCAGTACTTC

size: -
D: TRBD2
J: TRBJ2-7
V: TRBV5-1
CDR3: CASSLGTSGRSEYF
DNA: TGCGCCAGCAGCCTGGGGACTAGCGGGAGATCTGAGTACTTC

size: few
D: TRBD2
J: TRBJ2-5
V: TRBV12-3/TRBV12-4
CDR3: CASTRAGQETQYF
DNA: TGTGCCAGCACTAGAGCGGGGCAAGAGACCCAGTACTTC

size: -
D: -
J: TRBJ1-2
V: TRBV29-1
CDR3: CSVDPQENYGYTF
DNA: TGCAGCGTTGACCCTCAGGAGAACTATGGCTACACCTTC

size: -
D: -
J: TRBJ1-6
V: TRBV12-3/TRBV12-4
CDR3: CASRVTTDNSPLHF
DNA: TGTGCCAGCCGGGTTACGACGGATAATTCACCCCTCCACTTT

size: -
D: -
J: TRBJ2-3
V: TRBV20-1
CDR3: CSARDIPRGDTQYF
DNA: TGCAGTGCTAGAGATATCCCACGGGGGGATACGCAGTATTTT

size: -
D: TRBD1
J: TRBJ2-5
V: TRBV6-5
CDR3: CASSYSGGVAQTQYF
DNA: TGTGCCAGCAGTTACTCAGGGGGCGTCGCGCAGACCCAGTACTTC

size: many
D: TRBD1
J: TRBJ2-2
V: TRBV6-5
CDR3: CASSYGQARAGELFF
DNA: TGTGCCAGCAGTTACGGACAGGCAAGGGCCGGGGAGCTGTTTTTT

size: -
D: TRBD2
J: TRBJ2-1
V: TRBV6-5
CDR3: CASSYSGSLLNEQFF
DNA: TGTGCCAGCAGTTACAGCGGGAGCCTCTTGAATGAGCAGTTCTTC

size: -
D: -
J: TRBJ2-7
V: TRBV7-2
CDR3: CASSSRTGPYEQYF
DNA: TGTGCCAGCAGCTCCCGGACCGGGCCGTACGAGCAGTACTTC

size: -
D: TRBD2
J: TRBJ2-7
V: TRBV6-1
CDR3: CASSSTSELAEQYF
DNA: TGTGCCAGCAGCTCGACTAGCGAGCTTGCCGAGCAGTACTTC

size: few
D: -
J: TRBJ1-2
V: TRBV7-8
CDR3: CASSLAVGRVDYGYTF
DNA: TGTGCCAGCAGCTTAGCGGTCGGCAGGGTTGACTATGGCTACACCTTC

size: -
D: -
J: TRBJ2-5
V: TRBV9
CDR3: CASSVAPRPEETQYF
DNA: TGTGCCAGCAGCGTAGCTCCGCGACCTGAGGAGACCCAGTACTTC

size: -
D: -
J: TRBJ2-1
V: TRBV11-2
CDR3: CASSLEVWGDEQFF
DNA: TGTGCCAGCAGCTTAGAGGTGTGGGGAGATGAGCAGTTCTTC

size: many
D: TRBD1
J: TRBJ1-1
V: TRBV10-3
CDR3: CAISGQGSDSWDTEAFF
DNA: TGTGCCATCAGCGGACAGGGGAGTGACTCGTGGGACACTGAAGCTTTCTTT

size: -
D: -
J: TRBJ1-2
V: TRBV29-1
CDR3: CSVAQGLSGYTF
DNA: TGCAGCGTCGCTCAGGGGTTAAGCGGCTACACCTTC

size: few
D: TRBD1
J: TRBJ2-7
V: TRBV7-9
CDR3: CASSPQTGQGTYEQYF
DNA: TGTGCCAGCAGCCCTCAAACGGGACAGGGAACCTACGAGCAGTACTTC

size: many
D: -
J: TRBJ1-1
V: TRBV29-1
CDR3: CSVARNTEAFF
DNA: TGCAGCGTCGCGAGGAACACTGAAGCTTTCTTT

size: -
D: -
J: TRBJ2-7
V: TRBV5-1
CDR3: CASRWGIAETYEQYF
DNA: TGCGCCAGCAGGTGGGGCATAGCGGAGACCTACGAGCAGTACTTC

size: -
D: -
J: TRBJ2-1
V: TRBV12-3/TRBV12-4
CDR3: CASSSPPGRRDLNEQFF
DNA: TGTGCCAGCAGTTCCCCCCCCGGGCGCCGGGACCTCAATGAGCAGTTCTTC

size: -
D: -
J: TRBJ2-3
V: TRBV7-3
CDR3: CASSLGPPTDTQYF
DNA: TGTGCCAGCAGCTTGGGGCCCCCCACAGATACGCAGTATTTT

size: many
D: -
J: TRBJ1-3
V: TRBV12-3/TRBV12-4
CDR3: CASSLGQGAGNTIYF
DNA: TGTGCCAGCAGTTTAGGGCAGGGAGCTGGAAACACCATATATTTT

size: -
D: TRBD2
J: TRBJ2-1
V: TRBV4-1
CDR3: CASSQDRVLAAEEQFF
DNA: TGCGCCAGCAGCCAAGATCGGGTACTAGCGGCGGAAGAGCAGTTCTTC

size: few
D: TRBD1
J: TRBJ2-5
V: TRBV4-1
CDR3: CASSLGQAYQETQYF
DNA: TGCGCCAGCAGCCTAGGACAGGCGTACCAAGAGACCCAGTACTTC

size: many
D: -
J: TRBJ2-3
V: TRBV6-6
CDR3: CASSYYPLDTQYF
DNA: TGTGCCAGCAGTTACTACCCCCTAGACACGCAGTATTTT

size: few
D: TRBD1
J: TRBJ1-6
V: TRBV12-3/TRBV12-4
CDR3: CASTRDSLLHF
DNA: TGTGCCAGCACTCGGGACAGTCTCCTCCACTTT

size: -
D: TRBD2
J: TRBJ2-3
V: TRBV7-3
CDR3: CASSSKGLNTDTQYF
DNA: TGTGCCAGCAGCTCAAAGGGACTAAACACAGATACGCAGTATTTT

size: few
D: -
J: TRBJ2-3
V: TRBV6-1
CDR3: CASSSQSGSVTDTQYF
DNA: TGTGCCAGCAGCTCCCAATCAGGGAGCGTAACAGATACGCAGTATTTT

size: many
D: -
J: TRBJ2-1
V: TRBV20-1
CDR3: CSAAHWVEVGEQFF
DNA: TGCAGTGCTGCTCATTGGGTAGAAGTAGGTGAGCAGTTCTTC

size: -
D: -
J: TRBJ2-2
V: TRBV3-1
CDR3: CASSQLGGTNTGELFF
DNA: TGTGCCAGCAGCCAACTCGGCGGGACGAACACCGGGGAGCTGTTTTTT

size: -
D: -
J: TRBJ2-5
V: TRBV12-3/TRBV12-4
CDR3: CASSLQGGGQETQYF
DNA: TGTGCCAGCAGTTTACAGGGGGGCGGTCAAGAGACCCAGTACTTC

size: -
D: -
J: TRBJ2-2
V: TRBV3-1
CDR3: CASSQEVVAGELFF
DNA: TGTGCCAGCAGCCAAGAGGTTGTCGCCGGGGAGCTGTTTTTT

size: few
D: -
J: TRBJ1-2
V: TRBV5-1
CDR3: CASSIGTNLGYTF
DNA: TGCGCCAGCAGCATAGGGACAAATCTTGGCTACACCTTC

size: few
D: -
J: TRBJ1-1
V: TRBV20-1
CDR3: CSARDIGVNTEAFF
DNA: TGCAGTGCTAGAGATATAGGAGTCAACACTGAAGCTTTCTTT

size: few
D: -
J: TRBJ2-6
V: TRBV12-3/TRBV12-4
CDR3: CASSPSALGANVLTF
DNA: TGTGCCAGCAGTCCCTCTGCCTTGGGGGCCAACGTCCTGACTTTC

size: -
D: -
J: TRBJ2-5
V: TRBV5-6
CDR3: CASSPDLGETQYF
DNA: TGTGCCAGCAGCCCCGACCTTGGAGAGACCCAGTACTTC

size: many
D: -
J: TRBJ1-1
V: TRBV20-1
CDR3: CSGVQGNTEAFF
DNA: TGCAGTGGGGTACAGGGGAACACTGAAGCTTTCTTT

size: many
D: -
J: TRBJ2-3
V: TRBV24-1
CDR3: CATSDPWNTDTQYF
DNA: TGTGCCACCAGTGACCCTTGGAACACAGATACGCAGTATTTT

size: -
D: -
J: TRBJ2-5
V: TRBV19
CDR3: CASSMSLVGFGETQYF
DNA: TGTGCCAGTAGTATGAGTTTGGTCGGATTTGGGGAGACCCAGTACTTC